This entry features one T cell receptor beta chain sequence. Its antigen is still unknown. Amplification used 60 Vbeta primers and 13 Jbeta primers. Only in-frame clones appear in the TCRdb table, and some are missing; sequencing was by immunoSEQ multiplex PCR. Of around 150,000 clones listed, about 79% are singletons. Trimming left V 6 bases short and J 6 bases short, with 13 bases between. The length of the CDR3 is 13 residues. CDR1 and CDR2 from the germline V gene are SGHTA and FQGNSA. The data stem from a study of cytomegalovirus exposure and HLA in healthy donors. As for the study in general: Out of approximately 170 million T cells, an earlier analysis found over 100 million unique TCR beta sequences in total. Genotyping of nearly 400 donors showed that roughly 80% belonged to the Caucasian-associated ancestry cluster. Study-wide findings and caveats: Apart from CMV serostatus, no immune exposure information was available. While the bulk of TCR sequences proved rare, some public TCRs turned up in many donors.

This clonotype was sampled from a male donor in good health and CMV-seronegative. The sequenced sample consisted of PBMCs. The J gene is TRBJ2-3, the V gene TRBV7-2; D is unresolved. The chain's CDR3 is CASSSPSEDTQYF. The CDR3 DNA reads TGTGCCAGCAGTTCGCCGTCTGAGGATACGCAGTATTTT.